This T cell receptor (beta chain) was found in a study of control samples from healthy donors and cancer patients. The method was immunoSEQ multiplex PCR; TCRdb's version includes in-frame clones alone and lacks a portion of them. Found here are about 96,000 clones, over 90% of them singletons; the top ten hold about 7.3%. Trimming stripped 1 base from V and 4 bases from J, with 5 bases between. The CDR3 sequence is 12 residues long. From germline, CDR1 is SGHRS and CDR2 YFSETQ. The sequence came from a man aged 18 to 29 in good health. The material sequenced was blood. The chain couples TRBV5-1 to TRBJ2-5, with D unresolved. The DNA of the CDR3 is TGCGCCAGCAGCTTGTCCTTAGAGACCCAGTACTTC. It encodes CASSLSLETQYF.